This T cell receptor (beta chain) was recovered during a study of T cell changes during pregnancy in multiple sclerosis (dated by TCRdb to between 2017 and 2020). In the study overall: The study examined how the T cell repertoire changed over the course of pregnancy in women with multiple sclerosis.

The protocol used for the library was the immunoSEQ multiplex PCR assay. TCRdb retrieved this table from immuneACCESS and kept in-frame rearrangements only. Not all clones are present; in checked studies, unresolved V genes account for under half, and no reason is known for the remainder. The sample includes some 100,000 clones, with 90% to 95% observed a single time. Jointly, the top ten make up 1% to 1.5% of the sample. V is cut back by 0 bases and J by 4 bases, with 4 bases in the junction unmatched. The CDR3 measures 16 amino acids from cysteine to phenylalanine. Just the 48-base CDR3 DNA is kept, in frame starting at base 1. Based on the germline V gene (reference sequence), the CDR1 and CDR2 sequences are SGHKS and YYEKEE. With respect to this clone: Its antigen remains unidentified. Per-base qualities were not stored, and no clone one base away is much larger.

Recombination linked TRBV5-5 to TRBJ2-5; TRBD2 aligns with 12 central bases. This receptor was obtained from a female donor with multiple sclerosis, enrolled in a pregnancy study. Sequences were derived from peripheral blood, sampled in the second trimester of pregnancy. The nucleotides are TGTGCCAGCAGCTTGGGGACTAGCGGGATAGGAGAGACCCAGTACTTC. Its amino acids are CASSLGTSGIGETQYF.